This T cell receptor (beta chain) was recovered during a study of human T cells and chemical hapten exposure. The CDR3 has 16 amino acids. Germline V gene data show CDR1 as MGHRA and CDR2 as YSYEKL. The V gene lost 4 bases and the J gene lost 3 bases, with 17 bases spanning the gap. This clonotype was observed at least ten times. Its antigen is currently unknown. TCRdb recomputed calls from the RACE reads with MiXCR, one row per CDR3 protein. The profile shows 300,000 to 450,000 distinct CDR3 sequences, 4.5% to 5.5% of them singletons. Broader study findings: Since the donors had alopecia, their immune response may not be the same as that of healthy people.

As for time point: pre-sensitization, week 0. This sample's treatment: therapeutic diphenylcyclopropenone sensitization with weekly scalp DPC. The material was whole blood, obtained in connection with sensitization to the hapten diphenylcyclopropenone (DPC). This sequence joins TRBV4-1 and TRBJ2-3; D uncertain. The TCR comes from a woman aged 45-65 years with alopecia areata. Some clones in this sample may be carry-over from other donors' samples. The CDR3 loop is CASSLRKGVATDTQYF. The CDR3 DNA is TGCGCCAGCAGCCTCCGGAAGGGTGTGGCGACAGATACGCAGTATTTT.